This passage covers 10 T cell receptor beta chains from one sample sequenced in a study of shared clonotypes between healthy human individuals. Sequencing was performed with immunoSEQ multiplex PCR; in TCRdb, only in-frame clones are kept and a portion is missing. The sample shows about 700,000 clones, approximately 79% of them seen only once. Sequenced: memory CD4+ T cells sorted from blood. Subset reported: CD45RA-negative fraction. The receptors originated from a woman in her 30s in good health.

The chain is built from TRBV4-1 and TRBJ2-5; 12 bases match TRBD1. The V gene end was trimmed by 3 bases and the J gene end by 6 bases; junction bases not matched to a gene: 14. The length of the CDR3 is 18 residues. Germline CDR1 reads MGHRA; CDR2 reads YSYEKL. For the CDR3, the DNA is TGCGCCAGCAGCCATATTTTGTCTCGGGACAGGGGGCCGCAGACCCAGTACTTC. Residues: CASSHILSRDRGPQTQYF.

The V call is TRBV19, the J call TRBJ2-6, with unresolved D. The germline V gene has CDR1 LNHDA and CDR2 SQIVND (reference sequence). CDR3 length: 14 amino acids. Trimming pared 2 bases from V and 4 bases from J, leaving 6 bases between. The CDR3 spells CASSILGGANVLTF. The CDR3 DNA reads as TGTGCCAGTAGTATACTCGGAGGGGCCAACGTCCTGACTTTC.

The rearrangement uses TRBV19 and TRBJ1-2, with D perhaps matching TRBD1 (5 bases). The V end was cut by 6 bases, the J end by 5 bases, with 16 bases between. CDR3 length: 14 amino acids. Per the germline V gene, CDR1 is LNHDA and CDR2 is SQIVND (reference sequence). For the CDR3, the DNA is TGTGCCAGTAGAGTTGGGGGGACCGATTATGGCTACACCTTC. This encodes CASRVGGTDYGYTF.

This clone showed up just a few times. The V and J genes are TRBV4-2 and TRBJ2-7; D is uncertain. Germline-derived CDR1 and CDR2 are LGHNA and YNFKEQ. Trimming removed 0 bases at V and 2 bases at J, with 17 bases between. The CDR3 extends over 17 amino acids. The CDR3 region is CASSQDIRRSTAYEQYF. In DNA form, the CDR3 reads TGTGCCAGCAGCCAAGATATTCGTAGGTCGACCGCCTACGAGCAGTACTTC.

As regards this clone: Other DNA sequences from this sample encode an identical CDR3 as well. The chain couples TRBV7-9 to TRBJ1-2, with D hard to call. The CDR3 contains 13 residues. Germline V gives CDR1 SEHNR, CDR2 FQNEAQ (reference sequence). Trimming pared 1 base from V and 4 bases from J, leaving 7 bases between. The CDR3 DNA sequence: TGTGCCAGCAGCTTAGGCTCGAGCTATGGCTACACCTTC. Its translation: CASSLGSSYGYTF.

This clone occurred many times. The CDR3 loop is CASGLTTSTGAPISYEQYF. CDR3 sequence (DNA): TGTGCTAGTGGTTTAACAACCTCAACAGGGGCCCCAATCTCCTACGAGCAGTACTTC. The V gene is TRBV12-5, the J gene TRBJ2-7; the match to TRBD1 covers 7 bases. V shed 3 bases, J shed 0 bases, and the junction held 17 bases outside the gene matches. Germline V gene sequence: CDR1 LGHNT, CDR2 FRNRAP. The CDR3 spans 19 residues. The entire variable domain, with the rest obtained from reference TRBV12-5 and TRBJ2-7, is as follows: DARVTQTPRHKVTEMGQEVTMRCQPILGHNTVFWYRQTMMQGLELLAYFRNRAPLDDSGMPKDRFSAEMPDATLATLKIQPSEPRDSAVYFCASGLTTSTGAPISYEQYFGPGTRLTVT.

The chain recombines TRBV6-5 with TRBJ1-3; 8 nucleotides align to TRBD1. V lost 5 bases, J lost 2 bases, and 5 bases stayed unmatched. Germline loops: CDR1 MNHEY, CDR2 SVGAGI. The CDR3 has 15 amino acids. The CDR3 region has the DNA TGTGCCAGCAGTCTTGCAGGGGGCACTGGAAACACCATATATTTT. Its protein product is CASSLAGGTGNTIYF.

This clone occurred a few times. This chain joins TRBV7-8 and TRBJ2-5; D gene ambiguous. This CDR3 is built from 13 residues. Trimming removed 5 bases from V and 2 bases from J, with 9 bases in between. CDR1 SGHVS and CDR2 FQNEAQ come from the germline V gene. CDR3 protein: CASSTRLQETQYF. Here the CDR3 DNA reads TGTGCCAGCAGCACTCGCCTTCAAGAGACCCAGTACTTC. Filled out from reference TRBV7-8 and TRBJ2-5, the complete variable domain reads GAGVSQSPRYKVAKRGQDVALRCDPISGHVSLFWYQQALGQGPEFLTYFQNEAQLDKSGLPSDRFFAERPEGSVSTLKIQRTQQEDSAVYLCASSTRLQETQYFGPGTRLLVL.

The chain couples TRBV6-6 to TRBJ1-2, with a weak D call TRBD1 (6 bases). This CDR3 is 16 amino acids long. From germline, CDR1 is MNHNY and CDR2 SVGAGI (reference sequence). The germline V and J ends were trimmed by 5 bases and 5 bases, with 21 bases remaining between them. The CDR3, as DNA: TGTGCCAGCAGTCCCCCCCAGGGGAGGTGGGATTATGGCTACACCTTC. Translated: CASSPPQGRWDYGYTF.

This clone was found once. The chain links TRBV18 to TRBJ2-1, with 10 bases that match TRBD2. The CDR3 contains 15 residues. Germline CDR1 KGHSH, CDR2 LQKENI. The V and J ends lost 0 bases and 4 bases, in that order; junction bases with no gene match: 0. The CDR3 sequence is CASSPPLAGYNEQFF. The CDR3 nucleotides are TGTGCCAGCTCACCACCACTAGCGGGATACAATGAGCAGTTCTTC.